One and the same sample provided the 10 T cell receptor beta chains below, sequenced in a study of regulatory T cells in long-lasting Graves disease. The sample's time point: newly diagnosed GD, antithyroid drugs for less than 3 months. RNA extracted from PBMCs served as the sequencing template. Arm-PCR of CDR3 regions and iRepertoire HTBI primers were used to build TCR beta libraries. One entry per CDR3 protein, called by TCRdb with MiXCR from the multiplex PCR reads. This sample has approximately 480,000 distinct CDR3 sequences; roughly 15% occur once, and the top ten carry 12%. These records were also assigned to another study, of T cells in Graves' hyperthyroidism and ophthalmopathy.

Sequencing was performed on peripheral blood mononuclear cells (PBMCs), taken at new diagnosis, from a patient treated with antithyroid drugs. The receptors were sampled from a man aged 35-49 years with Graves disease.

The chain couples TRBV7-2 to TRBJ2-7; D perhaps matches TRBD2 (6 bases). The CDR3 runs to 13 residues. Trimming took 0 bases from V and 5 from J, leaving 8 bases between them. Germline assignment: CDR1 SGHTA and CDR2 FQGNSA. CDR3 loop: CASSLAGRNEQYF. CDR3 in DNA: TGTGCCAGCAGCTTAGCGGGGAGGAACGAGCAGTACTTC.

This clonotype was seen repeatedly, ten times or more. This chain connects TRBV28 to TRBJ2-7, with 9 bases aligning to TRBD1. The junction had 4 bases not matched to a gene; V was cut back by 5 bases and J by 5 bases. CDR3 length: 13 amino acids. Germline V gives CDR1 MDHEN, CDR2 SYDVKM. The CDR3 DNA reads as TGTGCCAGCAGTCGGGACAGGGTAGACGAGCAGTACTTC. Encoded protein: CASSRDRVDEQYF.

This clonotype was seen ten or more times. The chain has TRBV3-1 and TRBJ1-2; D gene uncertain. The germline V and J ends were trimmed by 0 bases and 6 bases, with 11 bases remaining between them. The CDR3 has 14 amino acids. Germline V gene sequence: CDR1 LGHDT, CDR2 YNNKEL (reference sequence). The chain's CDR3 is CASSQDLSVDGYTF. CDR3 sequence (DNA): TGTGCCAGCAGCCAAGATCTAAGCGTCGATGGCTACACCTTC.

This clonotype was detected ten times or more. This chain links TRBV19 with TRBJ2-2, with 8 bases that match TRBD2. V was pared by 9 bases and J by 0 bases, with 3 bases of the junction left unmatched. The germline V gene encodes CDR1 LNHDA and CDR2 SQIVND (reference sequence). This CDR3 contains 14 residues. Here the CDR3 reads CASQGLANTGELFF. CDR3 DNA: TGTGCCAGCCAGGGACTAGCGAACACCGGGGAGCTGTTTTTT. The full variable domain, with the rest looked up from reference TRBV19 and TRBJ2-2, is DGGITQSPKYLFRKEGQNVTLSCEQNLNHDAMYWYRQDPGQGLRLIYYSQIVNDFQKGDIAEGYSVSREKKESFPLTVTSAQKNPTAFYLCASQGLANTGELFFGEGSRLTVL.

This sequence joins TRBV3-1 and TRBJ1-4; a possible D gene is TRBD1 (5 bases). The CDR3 length is 14 residues. Germline CDR1 and CDR2: LGHDT and YNNKEL (reference sequence). With 4 bases removed from V and 8 bases from J, the gap between germline ends came to 14 bases. The CDR3 reads CASSPPGLREKLFF. CDR3 in DNA: TGTGCCAGCAGCCCTCCGGGACTGAGGGAAAAACTGTTTTTT.

This clonotype appeared many times. J is TRBJ2-1 and V is TRBV20-1, with D hard to call. Germline lookup yields CDR1 DFQATT and CDR2 SNEGSKA (reference sequence). This CDR3 region has 17 residues. Between the trimmed V and J ends, which lost 4 bases and 4 bases, there was a span of 23 bases. In DNA form, the CDR3 reads TGCAGTGCTATTTATGAAGGGAACAGTAGGCCGTACAATGAGCAGTTCTTC. Translation gives CSAIYEGNSRPYNEQFF.

This clonotype appeared many times. This chain joins TRBV28 and TRBJ2-1, with 8 bases aligning to TRBD1. The CDR3 extends over 13 amino acids. CDR1 and CDR2 from the germline V gene are MDHEN and SYDVKM. V was pared by 6 bases and J by 7 bases, with 5 bases of the junction left unmatched. The CDR3 region is CASRQGARNEQFF. In DNA, the CDR3 is TGTGCCAGCAGGCAGGGGGCGCGAAATGAGCAGTTCTTC. Complete variable domain (other parts from reference TRBV28 and TRBJ2-1): DVKVTQSSRYLVKRTGEKVFLECVQDMDHENMFWYRQDPGLGLRLIYFSYDVKMKEKGDIPEGYSVSREKKERFSLILESASTNQTSMYLCASRQGARNEQFFGPGTRLTVL.

The gene calls are TRBV28 and TRBJ1-3; D is uncertain. This CDR3 contains 12 residues. CDR1 is MDHEN and CDR2 is SYDVKM in the germline V gene. V was trimmed by 8 bases and J by 4 bases, leaving 9 bases between them. The CDR3 region is CASRTPGNTIYF. Written as DNA, the CDR3 is TGTGCCAGCCGGACCCCAGGAAACACCATATATTTT.

The CDR3 loop reads CASSTGFAYEQYF. The CDR3 DNA sequence: TGTGCCAGCTCCACCGGATTCGCCTACGAGCAGTACTTC. The chain is built from TRBV12-3 or TRBV12-4 and TRBJ2-7; no firm D call. The CDR3 extends over 13 amino acids. Trimming took off 8 bases at V and 2 bases at J, with 13 bases between the two ends.

This clonotype was observed many times. V and J are TRBV2 and TRBJ2-3; no definite D call. This CDR3 region has 14 residues. V was cut by 4 bases and J by 4 bases, with 12 bases left in between. Germline V gene sequence: CDR1 SNHLY, CDR2 FYNNEI. CDR3 DNA: TGTGCCAGCAGTGGTATGGTGGCCGCAGATACGCAGTATTTT. Translating it yields CASSGMVAADTQYF. Supplemented by reference TRBV2 and TRBJ2-3, the full variable domain reads EPEVTQTPSHQVTQMGQEVILRCVPISNHLYFYWYRQILGQKVEFLVSFYNNEISEKSEIFDDQFSVERPDGSNFTLKIRSTKLEDSAMYFCASSGMVAADTQYFGPGTRLTVL.